These 13 T cell receptor beta chains were sequenced from one sample in a study of response to subunit inactivated influenza vaccine. A single record per CDR3 protein comes from TCRdb applying MiXCR to the RT-PCR reads. This sample has about 190,000 distinct CDR3 sequences, with 13% to 15% found just once. Specimen: CD8+ T cells sorted from PBMCs, collected more than 4 days after vaccination. These receptors all come from a man between 50 and 59 years old who received an inactivated influenza vaccine.

This clonotype has only a few counts. The V gene is TRBV20-1, the J gene TRBJ2-5, with TRBD1 matching over 12 bases. CDR3 length equals 18 residues. CDR1 and CDR2 from the germline V gene are DFQATT and SNEGSKA (reference sequence). V gave up 0 bases and J gave up 5 bases; unmatched junction bases: 13. The CDR3 DNA is TGCAGTGCTAGAGACTCCGGGACAGGGGGCCCCGACCGGGAGACCCAGTACTTC. Amino acids: CSARDSGTGGPDRETQYF.

This clonotype has more than one count but fewer than ten. The J gene is TRBJ2-3, the V gene TRBV18; D remains unclear. Germline-derived CDR1 and CDR2 are KGHSH and LQKENI. Trimming cost V 3 bases and J 7 bases, with 8 bases left between them. There are 12 residues in the CDR3. CDR3: CASSPKDYTQYF. The CDR3 DNA is TGTGCCAGCTCACCTAAAGATTATACGCAGTATTTT.

This clonotype was seen more than once but under ten times. The V call is TRBV4-3, the J call TRBJ2-2; TRBD2 aligns across 10 bases. Germline V gene sequence: CDR1 LGHNA, CDR2 YSLEER. With V trimmed by 0 bases and J by 3 bases, 7 bases remained unmatched. This CDR3 contains 18 residues. CDR3 bases: TGCGCCAGCAGCCAAGATATTACTAGCGGGACTTACACCGGGGAGCTGTTTTTT. Residues: CASSQDITSGTYTGELFF.

Ten or more counts support this clonotype. This CDR3 reads CASSFAGTGGYEQYF. For the CDR3, the DNA is TGTGCCAGCAGTTTCGCTGGGACAGGGGGCTACGAGCAGTACTTC. The V gene is TRBV28, the J gene TRBJ2-7; the match to TRBD1 covers 11 bases. Germline V CDR1 and CDR2: MDHEN, SYDVKM. The CDR3 length is 15 residues. The J segment lost 3 bases and the V segment lost 3 bases, leaving 4 bases of the junction unmatched. Supplemented by reference TRBV28 and TRBJ2-7, the full variable domain reads DVKVTQSSRYLVKRTGEKVFLECVQDMDHENMFWYRQDPGLGLRLIYFSYDVKMKEKGDIPEGYSVSREKKERFSLILESASTNQTSMYLCASSFAGTGGYEQYFGPGTRLTVT.

The chain joins TRBV20-1 to TRBJ2-7, with 10 nucleotides matching TRBD2. Trimming at V came to 6 bases and at J to 4 bases, leaving 9 bases not matched to a gene. This CDR3 spans 14 amino acids. CDR1 is DFQATT, CDR2 SNEGSKA, per germline (reference sequence). The CDR3 DNA sequence: TGCAGTGCCCAGTCGTCTAGCGGGAGATACGAGCAGTACTTC. This translates into CSAQSSSGRYEQYF.

This sequence joins TRBV20-1 and TRBJ2-1; 11 bases agree with TRBD2. The ends lost 6 bases at V and 7 bases at J; junction bases unmatched: 8. The CDR3 has 14 amino acids. Germline values: CDR1 DFQATT, CDR2 SNEGSKA (reference sequence). CDR3 amino acids: CSADTSGSGNEQFF. The CDR3 DNA reads TGCAGTGCAGACACTAGCGGGAGTGGGAATGAGCAGTTCTTC.

This clonotype was seen many times. V is TRBV28 and J is TRBJ2-3, with 8 bases that match TRBD2. CDR1 is MDHEN, CDR2 SYDVKM, per germline. The CDR3 spans 17 residues. V lost 6 bases, J lost 0 bases, and 11 bases stayed unmatched. The CDR3 DNA sequence: TGTGCCAGCAGCTCCAATCGGGGGGGTTCTAGCACAGATACGCAGTATTTT. Protein sequence: CASSSNRGGSSTDTQYF.

In its sample, this clonotype was seen a few times. The DNA for the CDR3 is TGTGCCAGCAGCCAAGAAGGGGTCGAGCAGTACTTC. Encoded protein: CASSQEGVEQYF. The chain employs TRBV3-1 and TRBJ2-7; the D gene is possibly TRBD1 (5 bases). The CDR3 spans 12 residues. Per the germline V gene, CDR1 is LGHDT and CDR2 is YNNKEL (reference sequence). Trimming pared 0 bases from V and 6 bases from J, leaving 6 bases between.

This clonotype came up a few times. The chain carries TRBV28 and TRBJ2-5; 8 bases are shared with TRBD2. V gave up 6 bases and J gave up 1 base; unmatched junction bases: 4. The CDR3 has 14 amino acids. Germline V CDR1 and CDR2: MDHEN, SYDVKM. CDR3 nucleotides: TGTGCCAGCAGCGAGCTAGCGGGCCAAGAGACCCAGTACTTC. This translates into CASSELAGQETQYF.

This clonotype has only a few counts. This chain links TRBV4-3 with TRBJ1-1; 7 bases are shared with TRBD1. The germline gives CDR1 LGHNA, CDR2 YSLEER. J lost 2 bases, V lost 4 bases, and 13 bases had no gene match. The CDR3 has 17 residues. CDR3 DNA: TGCGCCAGCAGCCCGACGACAGGGCGCGGGATTAACACTGAAGCTTTCTTT. This sequence encodes CASSPTTGRGINTEAFF.

In nucleotides, the CDR3 is TGTGCCAGCAGCTTCGTTTTGGAGGCTACAGATACGCAGTATTTT. Its protein is CASSFVLEATDTQYF. The chain carries TRBV7-9 and TRBJ2-3, with D maybe TRBD2 (5 bases). The V end lost 3 bases, the J end lost 3 bases, and 13 bases lay between the germline ends. Looked up from germline, CDR1 is SEHNR and CDR2 is FQNEAQ (reference sequence). CDR3 length equals 15 residues.

Ten or more counts support this clonotype. The chain recombines TRBV20-1 with TRBJ1-2; 10 bases are a match to TRBD1. Trimming at V came to 5 bases and at J to 7 bases, leaving 7 bases not matched to a gene. CDR3 size: 13 residues. The V gene's germline CDR1 is DFQATT and CDR2 SNEGSKA (reference sequence). The CDR3 DNA reads as TGCAGTGCTTCGACAGGGGGCTTGCCTGGCTACACCTTC. It encodes CSASTGGLPGYTF.

This clonotype turned up a few times. The rearrangement links TRBV7-8 to TRBJ2-7; 10 nucleotides align to TRBD1. Trimming took 5 bases from V and 6 from J; bases not matched to a gene: 10. Germline V gene data show CDR1 as SGHVS and CDR2 as FQNEAQ. The CDR3 loop spans 15 amino acids. The CDR3 reads CASSLLGTGAGEQYF. The CDR3 DNA is TGTGCCAGCAGCCTCCTTGGGACAGGGGCGGGCGAGCAGTACTTC.